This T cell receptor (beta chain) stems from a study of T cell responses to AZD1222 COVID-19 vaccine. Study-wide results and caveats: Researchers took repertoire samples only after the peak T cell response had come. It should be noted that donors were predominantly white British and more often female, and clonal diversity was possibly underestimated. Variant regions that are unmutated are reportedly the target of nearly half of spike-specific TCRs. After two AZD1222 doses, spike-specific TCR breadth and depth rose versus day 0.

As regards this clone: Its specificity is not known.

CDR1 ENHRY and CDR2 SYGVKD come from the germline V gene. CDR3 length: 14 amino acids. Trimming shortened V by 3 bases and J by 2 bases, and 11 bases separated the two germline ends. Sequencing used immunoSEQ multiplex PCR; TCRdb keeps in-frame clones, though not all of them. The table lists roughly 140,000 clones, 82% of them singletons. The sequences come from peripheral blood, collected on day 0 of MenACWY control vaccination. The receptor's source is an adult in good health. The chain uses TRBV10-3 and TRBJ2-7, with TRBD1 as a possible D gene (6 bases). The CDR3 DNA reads TGTGCCATCAGTGACCTTAAGGGGGCCTACGAGCAGTACTTC. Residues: CAISDLKGAYEQYF.